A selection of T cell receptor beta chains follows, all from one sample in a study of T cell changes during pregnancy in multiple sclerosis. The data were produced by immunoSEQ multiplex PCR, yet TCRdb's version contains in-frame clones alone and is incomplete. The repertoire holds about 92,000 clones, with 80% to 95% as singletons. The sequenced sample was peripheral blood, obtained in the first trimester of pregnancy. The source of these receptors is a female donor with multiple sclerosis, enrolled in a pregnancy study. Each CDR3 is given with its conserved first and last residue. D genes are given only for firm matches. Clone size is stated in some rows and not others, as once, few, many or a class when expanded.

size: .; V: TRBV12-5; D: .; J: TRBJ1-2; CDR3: CASGPDSRNYGYTF; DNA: TGTGCTAGTGGACCTGACAGTCGAAACTATGGCTACACCTTC
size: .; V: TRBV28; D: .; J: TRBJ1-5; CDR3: CASSSLPAGHNSNQPQHF; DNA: TGTGCCAGCAGTTCATTACCAGCCGGACACAATAGCAATCAGCCCCAGCATTTT
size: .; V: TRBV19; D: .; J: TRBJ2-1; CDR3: CASSIILSDEQFF; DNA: TGTGCCAGTAGTATTATTCTCTCGGATGAGCAGTTCTTC
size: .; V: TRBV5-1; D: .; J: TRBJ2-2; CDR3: CASSLLQEVSGGELFF; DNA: TGCGCCAGCAGCTTGTTGCAGGAGGTTAGCGGCGGGGAGCTGTTTTTT
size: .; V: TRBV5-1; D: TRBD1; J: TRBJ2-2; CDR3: CASTEQGWSSTGELFF; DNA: TGCGCCAGCACCGAACAGGGGTGGTCGTCAACCGGGGAGCTGTTTTTT
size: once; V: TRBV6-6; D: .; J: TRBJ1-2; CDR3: CASISTGLLVGYTF; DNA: TGTGCCAGCATATCAACAGGGCTCCTCGTTGGCTACACCTTC
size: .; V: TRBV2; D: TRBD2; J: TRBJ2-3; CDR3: CASSPAGGFSTDTQYF; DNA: TGTGCCAGCAGCCCAGCGGGAGGATTTAGCACAGATACGCAGTATTTT
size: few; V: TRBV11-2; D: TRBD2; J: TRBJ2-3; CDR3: CASSPKGGGAPTTQYF; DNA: TGTGCCAGCAGCCCCAAAGGCGGGGGTGCCCCGACGACGCAGTATTTT
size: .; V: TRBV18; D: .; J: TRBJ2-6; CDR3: CASSKGGSGANVLTF; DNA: TGTGCCAGCTCAAAAGGGGGTTCTGGGGCCAACGTCCTGACTTTC
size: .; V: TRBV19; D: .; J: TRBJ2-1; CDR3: CASRRTGNRPEQFF; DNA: TGTGCCAGTAGACGCACAGGGAATCGGCCTGAGCAGTTCTTC
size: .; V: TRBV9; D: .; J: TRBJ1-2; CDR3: CASSVGGEGYTF; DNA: TGTGCCAGCAGCGTAGGGGGGGAGGGCTACACCTTC
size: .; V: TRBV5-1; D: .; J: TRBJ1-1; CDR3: CASSLAVAGATEAFF; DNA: TGCGCCAGCAGCTTGGCCGTTGCGGGCGCCACTGAAGCTTTCTTT
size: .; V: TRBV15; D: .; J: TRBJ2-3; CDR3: CATSSRSADTQYF; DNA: TGTGCCACCAGCAGCCGGTCGGCAGATACGCAGTATTTT
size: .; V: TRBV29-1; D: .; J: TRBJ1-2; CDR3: CSVTSRGGYTF; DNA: TGCAGCGTTACGTCAAGGGGCGGCTACACCTTC
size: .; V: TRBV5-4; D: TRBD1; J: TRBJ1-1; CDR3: CASSPGDRARTHEAFF; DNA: TGTGCCAGCAGCCCGGGGGACAGGGCGAGGACCCATGAAGCTTTCTTT
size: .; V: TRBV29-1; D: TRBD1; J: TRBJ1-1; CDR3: CSGRTGTNTEAFF; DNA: TGCAGCGGGAGGACAGGGACGAACACTGAAGCTTTCTTT
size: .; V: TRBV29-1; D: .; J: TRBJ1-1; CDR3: CSVERGTMGPWDAEAFF; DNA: TGCAGCGTTGAACGAGGGACTATGGGCCCCTGGGATGCTGAAGCTTTCTTT
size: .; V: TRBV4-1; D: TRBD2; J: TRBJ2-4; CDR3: CASSQDILLAGAKNIQYF; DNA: TGCGCCAGCAGCCAAGATATATTGCTAGCGGGAGCCAAAAACATTCAGTACTTC
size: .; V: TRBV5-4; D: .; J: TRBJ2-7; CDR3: CASSFKQRQLDEQYF; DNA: TGTGCCAGCAGCTTTAAACAGCGGCAACTTGACGAGCAGTACTTC
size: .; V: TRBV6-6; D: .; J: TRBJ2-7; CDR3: CASSYLESGEQYF; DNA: TGTGCCAGCAGTTACCTGGAATCGGGAGAGCAGTACTTC
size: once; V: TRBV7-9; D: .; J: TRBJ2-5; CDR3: CASSLDNQETQYF; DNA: TGTGCCAGCAGCTTAGACAACCAAGAGACCCAGTACTTC
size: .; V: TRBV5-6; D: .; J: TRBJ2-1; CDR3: CASSLDSDNEQFF; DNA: TGTGCCAGCAGCTTGGACAGTGACAATGAGCAGTTCTTC
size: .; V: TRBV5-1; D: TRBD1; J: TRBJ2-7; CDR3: CASKKDRASYEQYF; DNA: TGCGCCAGCAAAAAAGACAGGGCGTCCTACGAGCAGTACTTC